A single sample gave rise to the 9 T cell receptor gamma chains below, sequenced in a study of intestinal T cells in coeliac disease. TRG repertoires were amplified with LymphoTrack primers from 200 ng of biopsy DNA. TCRdb ran CATT on the multiplex PCR reads. The table lists about 300 gamma-chain clones, roughly 49% of them singletons. Genomic DNA came from ten roughly 4.9-µm formalin-fixed paraffin-embedded scrolls per case. The sequenced sample was a duodenal biopsy. These receptors were obtained from a human donor who served as a control with a normal duodenal biopsy, not a healthy volunteer.

The count of this clone is one. The rearrangement joins TRGV2 to TRGJP2. V shed 2 bases, J shed 5 bases, and the junction held 17 bases outside the gene matches. The V gene's germline CDR1 is EGSNGY and CDR2 YDSYNSKV. CDR3 size: 18 residues. The CDR3 region is CATWDAVSCGGSDWIKTF. The CDR3 nucleotides read TGTGCCACCTGGGACGCTGTTTCCTGCGGGGGGAGTGATTGGATCAAGACGTTT.

The chain carries TRGV2 and TRGJ1 or TRGJ2. Germline CDR1 EGSNGY, CDR2 YDSYNSKV. There are 12 residues in the CDR3. The trim removed 3 bases at V and 1 base at J, leaving 0 bases unmatched. The CDR3 loop reads CATWDNYYKKLF. CDR3 bases: TGTGCCACCTGGGACAATTATTATAAGAAACTCTTT.

This clone is termed hyperexpanded. This sample includes further DNA sequences coding for the same CDR3. The rearrangement uses TRGV2 and TRGJ1 or TRGJ2. The CDR3 has 13 amino acids. After removal of 1 base from V and 1 base from J, the junction contained 1 base not matched to a gene. Germline loops: CDR1 EGSNGY, CDR2 YDSYNSKV. CDR3 protein: CATWDGNYYKKLF. The CDR3 DNA sequence: TGTGCCACCTGGGACGGAAATTATTATAAGAAACTCTTT.

This clone came up a few times. TCRdb's entry gives the protein of a much larger clone, which mismatches this DNA's translation at residue 3, likely from a read error; the protein reported here is translated from the DNA. The J gene is TRGJP2, the V gene TRGV2. The CDR3 is 15 residues long. CDR1 EGSNGY and CDR2 YDSYNSKV come from the germline V gene. The CDR3 loop is CAAWDGPSSDWIKTF. The CDR3 bases are TGTGCCGCCTGGGACGGCCCCAGTAGTGATTGGATCAAGACGTTT.

About this clone itself: A much larger clone differs by one base, so this may be a read error. This chain links TRGV9 with TRGJ1 or TRGJ2. This CDR3 region has 10 residues. V lost 1 base, J lost 10 bases, and 1 base stayed unmatched. Germline CDR1 reads GITISATS; CDR2 reads ISYDGTV (reference sequence). The CDR3 is CALWEVKKLF. The CDR3, as DNA: TGTGCCTTGTGGGAGGTCAAGAAACTCTTT.

The V and J genes are TRGV8 and TRGJP1. The CDR3 is 15 residues long. V trimming: 4 bases; J trimming: 9 bases; junction bases outside the gene matches: 14. Germline V gene data show CDR1 as VENAVY and CDR2 as YDSYNSRV. The CDR3 DNA reads as TGTGCCACCTGGGACCCGATGAACCACTGTTGGTTCAAGATATTT. Protein sequence: CATWDPMNHCWFKIF.

The chain couples TRGV3 to TRGJ1 or TRGJ2. Germline values: CDR1 VTNTFY, CDR2 YDVSTARD (reference sequence). The CDR3 is 9 residues long. With V trimmed by 5 bases and J by 14 bases, 6 bases remained unmatched. As DNA, the CDR3 is TGTGCCACCTGGGGCTTGGAACTCTTT. Its protein is CATWGLELF.

This clone ranks as large (0.1 to 1%). CDR3 DNA: TGTGCCACCTGGGACGACGAACCTTATTATAAGAAACTCTTT. It translates to CATWDDEPYYKKLF. V usage is TRGV2 and J usage is TRGJ1 or TRGJ2. Germline CDR1 and CDR2: EGSNGY and YDSYNSKV. V shed 2 bases and J 3 bases; nucleotides not matched to a gene: 7. This CDR3 has 14 residues.

This clone was picked up a small number of times. TCRdb attributes to this sequence the protein of a much larger clone, which differs from the DNA translation at residue 3; a read error is likely, and the protein displayed is translated from the DNA. The V call is TRGV4, the J call TRGJ1 or TRGJ2. With V trimmed by 12 bases and J by 11 bases, 16 bases remained unmatched. Germline V gene data show CDR1 as EGSTGY and CDR2 as YDSYTSSV. This CDR3 is 11 amino acids long. CDR3 region: CAARERREKLF. The DNA for the CDR3 is TGTGCCGCCCGAGAACGACGGGAGAAACTCTTT.